One sample yielded the 28 T cell receptor beta chains listed below, sequenced in a study of cytomegalovirus exposure and HLA in healthy donors. 13 Jbeta primers and 60 Vbeta primers were used for the PCR. Produced via immunoSEQ multiplex PCR; TCRdb's table is partial and in-frame only. The sample includes tens of thousands of clones, just under 70% of them seen just once. Sequencing input: PBMCs. The receptors shown here come from a woman between 45 and 60 years old in good health and CMV-seropositive.

The V and J genes are TRBV10-1 and TRBJ2-1; weak D call: TRBD2 (5 bases). V was cut by 2 bases and J by 8 bases, with 16 bases left in between. The germline V gene encodes CDR1 WNHNN and CDR2 SYGVQD (reference sequence). This CDR3 is 15 amino acids long. CDR3 DNA: TGCGCCAGCAGTGAGGCGAGGGCCCGATCCCATGAGCAGTTCTTC. Translated: CASSEARARSHEQFF.

This chain uses TRBV19 with TRBJ2-7; D gene uncertain. Germline V gives CDR1 LNHDA, CDR2 SQIVND (reference sequence). The V and J ends lost 1 base and 2 bases respectively, with 6 bases between them. CDR3 length equals 13 residues. For the CDR3, the DNA is TGTGCCAGTAGTATAGCCCCAGCCTACGAGCAGTACTTC. Protein sequence: CASSIAPAYEQYF. Together with reference TRBV19 and TRBJ2-7, the CDR3 gives the full variable domain: DGGITQSPKYLFRKEGQNVTLSCEQNLNHDAMYWYRQDPGQGLRLIYYSQIVNDFQKGDIAEGYSVSREKKESFPLTVTSAQKNPTAFYLCASSIAPAYEQYFGPGTRLTVT.

This sequence joins TRBV28 and TRBJ2-2; 11 bases are shared with TRBD2. V lost 3 bases, J lost 8 bases, and 8 bases stayed unmatched. Looked up from germline, CDR1 is MDHEN and CDR2 is SYDVKM. CDR3 length equals 16 residues. The CDR3 is CASSFSMTSGTGELFF. Here the CDR3 DNA reads TGTGCCAGCAGTTTTTCGATGACTAGCGGGACAGGGGAGCTGTTTTTT.

The table lists this clone with a few counts. This chain joins TRBV28 and TRBJ1-1; 7 bases line up with TRBD1. The CDR3 is 15 amino acids. After removal of 6 bases from V and 9 bases from J, the junction contained 16 bases not matched to a gene. CDR1 is MDHEN and CDR2 is SYDVKM in the germline V gene. The CDR3 region has the DNA TGTGCCAGCAGCTCTCCAGGACAGGCCGTTTCTCAAGCTTTCTTT. It is translated as CASSSPGQAVSQAFF.

The V and J genes are TRBV29-1 and TRBJ1-2; the D is unclear. The CDR3 totals 9 residues. In germline, CDR1 is SQVTM, CDR2 ANQGSEA. V lost 3 bases and J 8 bases, leaving 4 bases between the germline ends. Here the CDR3 DNA reads TGCAGCGTTGATCAGGGCTACACCTTC. Translating it yields CSVDQGYTF. Complete variable domain (other parts from reference TRBV29-1 and TRBJ1-2): SAVISQKPSRDICQRGTSLTIQCQVDSQVTMMFWYRQQPGQSLTLIATANQGSEATYESGFVIDKFPISRPNLTFSTLTVSNMSPEDSSIYLCSVDQGYTFGSGTRLTVV.

Of note for this clone: The sample carries other DNA sequences with the same CDR3. The V and J genes are TRBV18 and TRBJ2-5, with no clear D. V lost 0 bases and J lost 3, with 8 bases in between. Germline V CDR1 and CDR2: KGHSH, LQKENI. The CDR3 runs to 14 residues. The CDR3 DNA reads TGTGCCAGCTCACCACCCTCCGGAGAAGAGACCCAGTACTTC. This sequence encodes CASSPPSGEETQYF.

This rearrangement joins TRBV2 to TRBJ1-1; D is possibly TRBD1 (6 bases). V gave up 8 bases and J gave up 1 base, with 14 bases separating them. The CDR3 is 14 amino acids. CDR1 SNHLY and CDR2 FYNNEI come from the germline V gene. The DNA of the CDR3 is TGTGCCAGCGGCTTCAGGGGAGCGAACACTGAAGCTTTCTTT. The encoded protein is CASGFRGANTEAFF.

The V and J genes are TRBV7-9 and TRBJ2-1; 7 positions match TRBD1. Trimming cost V 3 bases and J 6 bases; bases outside gene matches: 2. Germline CDR1 is SEHNR and CDR2 is FQNEAQ (reference sequence). The CDR3 loop spans 13 amino acids. The CDR3 bases are TGTGCCAGCAGCTTCGACAGGGCCAATGAGCAGTTCTTC. Its protein product is CASSFDRANEQFF.

For the CDR3, the DNA is TGTGCCAGCAGTTTTTCGTCCCGAGCCGAGCAGTACTTC. As protein: CASSFSSRAEQYF. The chain uses TRBV27 and TRBJ2-7; D unresolved. Germline V gene lookup returns CDR1 MNHEY and CDR2 SMNVEV (reference sequence). V was clipped by 3 bases and J by 6 bases, with 12 bases between them. The CDR3 runs 13 residues.

The chain combines TRBV28 with TRBJ1-2; 8 bases map to TRBD1. Germline values: CDR1 MDHEN, CDR2 SYDVKM. Trimming cost V 7 bases and J 5 bases; bases outside gene matches: 15. CDR3 length equals 16 residues. The CDR3 nucleotides are TGTGCCAGCACTCAAACGATTGACAGGGGCGGGTATGGCTACACCTTC. This encodes CASTQTIDRGGYGYTF.

This chain links TRBV28 with TRBJ1-1; D call uncertain. The CDR3 length is 18 residues. Germline CDR1 MDHEN, CDR2 SYDVKM. V lost 3 bases to trimming and J lost 3 bases, with 23 bases between them. The CDR3 DNA sequence: TGTGCCAGCAGTTTTCCAAGCGGGGAGGTTTTCGGTGACACTGAAGCTTTCTTT. Its translation is CASSFPSGEVFGDTEAFF.

The chain recombines TRBV5-6 with TRBJ2-7; 8 bases are shared with TRBD2. The CDR3 is 16 residues long. Trimming at V came to 2 bases and at J to 2 bases, leaving 9 bases not matched to a gene. CDR1 and CDR2 (germline): SGHDT, YYEEEE. The CDR3 region has the DNA TGTGCCAGCAGCTTTAGCGGGACCCTCAAAGCCTACGAGCAGTACTTC. This sequence encodes CASSFSGTLKAYEQYF.

V and J are TRBV27 and TRBJ2-2, with 11 bases matching TRBD1. Looked up from germline, CDR1 is MNHEY and CDR2 is SMNVEV (reference sequence). The CDR3 has 15 residues. V lost 6 bases and J lost 7; bases outside the gene matches: 7. CDR3 coding DNA: TGTGCCAGCAGGGGGCGGGACAGGGGGGTCGGGGAGCTGTTTTTT. Encoded protein: CASRGRDRGVGELFF.

CDR3 region: CASSLATGQGSTDTQYF. The DNA for the CDR3 is TGCGCCAGCAGCTTGGCCACGGGCCAGGGAAGTACAGATACGCAGTATTTT. The V gene is TRBV5-1, the J gene TRBJ2-3, with TRBD1 as a possible D gene (5 bases). Germline V CDR1 and CDR2: SGHRS, YFSETQ. V shed 0 bases and J shed 3 bases, with 17 bases lying between them. The CDR3 has 17 amino acids. The full variable domain, in which reference TRBV5-1 and TRBJ2-3 provide the parts outside the CDR3, is KAGVTQTPRYLIKTRGQQVTLSCSPISGHRSVSWYQQTPGQGLQFLFEYFSETQRNKGNFPGRFSGRQFSNSRSEMNVSTLELGDSALYLCASSLATGQGSTDTQYFGPGTRLTVL.

This chain links TRBV6-1 with TRBJ2-7; TRBD1 matches at 8 bases. With V trimmed by 9 bases and J by 0 bases, 7 bases remained unmatched. CDR1 MNHNS and CDR2 SASEGT come from the germline V gene. This CDR3 contains 14 residues. In DNA, the CDR3 is TGTGCCAGTGACCGGGACAGGAGCTCCTACGAGCAGTACTTC. Protein product: CASDRDRSSYEQYF.

CDR3 in DNA: TGCGCCAGCAGCCAAGTACAGGGTAACACCGGGGAGCTGTTTTTT. Amino acid sequence: CASSQVQGNTGELFF. The rearrangement joins TRBV4-1 to TRBJ2-2, with D possibly matching TRBD1 (6 bases). This CDR3 contains 15 residues. Trimming took 1 base from V and 2 from J, leaving 8 bases between them. Germline CDR1 and CDR2: MGHRA and YSYEKL.

The rearrangement uses TRBV7-2 and TRBJ2-3; D is perhaps TRBD1 (6 bases). The V gene's germline CDR1 is SGHTA and CDR2 FQGNSA. Trimming left V 4 bases short and J 5 bases short, with 7 bases between. The CDR3 has 12 amino acids. The CDR3 spells CASSSTGDTQYF. The DNA for the CDR3 is TGTGCCAGCAGCTCGACAGGAGATACGCAGTATTTT.

The rearrangement uses TRBV28 and TRBJ2-1; D is unresolved. Germline V gene lookup returns CDR1 MDHEN and CDR2 SYDVKM. This CDR3 is built from 13 residues. V lost 2 bases to trimming and J lost 4 bases, with 6 bases between them. For the CDR3, the DNA is TGTGCCAGCAGTTTAATCGGGTACAATGAGCAGTTCTTC. It specifies CASSLIGYNEQFF.

This sequence joins TRBV27 and TRBJ2-5; 11 bases line up with TRBD2. Trimming removed 2 bases from V and 4 bases from J; junction bases left unmatched: 6. Germline V CDR1 and CDR2: MNHEY, SMNVEV (reference sequence). The CDR3 totals 16 residues. Here the CDR3 DNA reads TGTGCCAGCAGTTTAACCATCGGACTAGCGGGAGAGACCCAGTACTTC. Amino acid sequence: CASSLTIGLAGETQYF.

J is TRBJ1-5 and V is TRBV19; D ambiguous. Deletions cut 9 bases from V and 0 bases from J, with 9 bases between. Germline CDR1 reads LNHDA; CDR2 reads SQIVND (reference sequence). The CDR3 totals 13 residues. In DNA form, the CDR3 reads TGTGCCAGCGGCGGTTTTAGCAATCAGCCCCAGCATTTT. It encodes CASGGFSNQPQHF. Drawing the rest from reference TRBV19 and TRBJ1-5, the complete variable domain is DGGITQSPKYLFRKEGQNVTLSCEQNLNHDAMYWYRQDPGQGLRLIYYSQIVNDFQKGDIAEGYSVSREKKESFPLTVTSAQKNPTAFYLCASGGFSNQPQHFGDGTRLSIL.

The chain links TRBV5-6 to TRBJ2-1; tentative D call: TRBD2 (5 bases). Between the trimmed V and J ends, which lost 4 bases and 7 bases, there was a span of 15 bases. The germline V gene encodes CDR1 SGHDT and CDR2 YYEEEE. The CDR3 runs 14 residues. CDR3 sequence: CASSPVERANEQFF. CDR3 sequence (DNA): TGTGCCAGCAGCCCCGTTGAGAGGGCTAATGAGCAGTTCTTC.

The chain links TRBV5-1 to TRBJ2-3, with 8 bases identical to TRBD2. Germline V gene data show CDR1 as SGHRS and CDR2 as YFSETQ. CDR3 length equals 17 residues. V gave up 0 bases and J gave up 2 bases; unmatched junction bases: 8. The CDR3 protein is CASSLGVTSDHTDTQYF. For the CDR3, the DNA is TGCGCCAGCAGCTTGGGGGTGACTAGCGACCACACAGATACGCAGTATTTT.

This clone was recorded once. The chain combines TRBV7-7 with TRBJ2-6; D possibly corresponds to TRBD2 (6 bases). Germline CDR1 SSHAT, CDR2 FNYEAQ (reference sequence). The CDR3 loop spans 14 amino acids. V was clipped by 10 bases and J by 2 bases, with 12 bases between them. Here the CDR3 reads CATGEVPGANVLTF. CDR3 coding DNA: TGTGCCACGGGAGAGGTTCCTGGGGCCAACGTCCTGACTTTC.

This sequence joins TRBV28 and TRBJ2-7, with D perhaps matching TRBD1 (6 bases). V shed 3 bases and J shed 6 bases, with 12 bases lying between them. The CDR3 totals 13 residues. CDR1 and CDR2 from the germline V gene are MDHEN and SYDVKM. Written as DNA, the CDR3 is TGTGCCAGCAGTTTTGGGGGCTCGGGCGAGCAGTACTTC. Protein sequence: CASSFGGSGEQYF.

CDR3: CASSAMTSGSYNEQFF. The CDR3 bases are TGTGCCAGCAGCGCTATGACTAGCGGCTCCTACAATGAGCAGTTCTTC. The V and J genes are TRBV9 and TRBJ2-1; 9 positions match TRBD2. The germline gives CDR1 SGDLS, CDR2 YYNGEE. The CDR3 sequence is 16 residues long. With 3 bases clipped from V and 0 bases from J, the junction kept 4 bases outside the gene matches.

This clone was observed a handful of times. The chain uses TRBV7-9 and TRBJ2-4; D perhaps matches TRBD1 (6 bases). Deletions cut 5 bases from V and 3 bases from J, with 14 bases between. This CDR3 spans 15 amino acids. Germline V gene lookup returns CDR1 SEHNR and CDR2 FQNEAQ (reference sequence). This CDR3 is CASSNTGKGKNIQYF. Here the CDR3 DNA reads TGTGCCAGCAGCAACACAGGGAAAGGCAAAAACATTCAGTACTTC.

This clone was counted a few times. The chain couples TRBV9 to TRBJ2-2; weak D call: TRBD2 (6 bases). Trimming left V 3 bases short and J 3 bases short, with 15 bases between. The CDR3 contains 16 residues. CDR1 and CDR2 from the germline V gene are SGDLS and YYNGEE. The CDR3 reads CASSDLRWEDTGELFF. The CDR3 coding sequence is TGTGCCAGCAGCGACCTAAGATGGGAGGACACCGGGGAGCTGTTTTTT.

V gene TRBV11-3 combines with J gene TRBJ2-3; TRBD2 might be the D (6 bases). In germline, CDR1 is SGHNT, CDR2 YENEEA. The CDR3 length is 15 residues. Trimming stripped 1 base from V and 2 bases from J, with 10 bases between. CDR3 bases: TGTGCCAGCAGCTTAGGGGGACTGCACACAGATACGCAGTATTTT. Its translation is CASSLGGLHTDTQYF.